This T cell receptor beta chain was identified during a study of T cells in Graves' hyperthyroidism and ophthalmopathy (dated by TCRdb to the late 2010s). The study in broad terms: Peripheral blood was sampled at the time of initial diagnosis, prior to any treatment. To identify distinguishing TCR V-J signatures, a discovery cohort of 100 or so patients was used, comprising 43 with Graves' ophthalmopathy and 57 with stable Graves' hyperthyroidism. An independent validation cohort of about 20 hyperthyroidism patients and more than 15 patients who later progressed to ophthalmopathy tested prospective prediction of ophthalmopathy. The 100 discovery patients were divided at random into training and test sets in a 7:3 ratio. In about six Graves' hyperthyroidism patients, the study also compared T-cell repertoires from thyroid tissue with T-cell repertoires from blood. Following sampling, methimazole starting at 30 mg daily was given to hyperthyroidism patients, and high-dose intravenous methylprednisolone was given to ophthalmopathy patients. The paper reports TCR Vbeta CDR3 sequencing of some 140 peripheral blood samples: approximately 41 ophthalmopathy, 70 to 85 hyperthyroidism and approximately 17 progressor patients. General findings and caveats noted by the study authors: Blood samples also contained most of the expanded thyroid clonotypes (frequency above 0.001), which suggests that blood repertoires may reflect thyroid immune responses. Sample size was not statistically predetermined, and investigators were not blinded to group allocation. A 13 V-J signature model separated ophthalmopathy from stable hyperthyroidism, with 87.88% sensitivity and 81% to 82% specificity in cross-validation and 80%/75% in testing. In validation, the model predicted progression to ophthalmopathy a median of roughly 6.2 months before onset, with roughly 70% sensitivity and 72.22% specificity.

In the ophthalmopathy patients, disease was moderately to severely active, with a Clinical Activity Score of 3 or more, a NOSPECS grade of 4 or more, and a duration of less than 3 months. The study excluded patients with uncontrolled infections, other autoimmune diseases, pregnancy or lactation. Diagnoses were established on the basis of clinical symptoms, serum thyroxine and TRAb, thyroid ultrasound, and orbital computed tomography. Ficoll-Paque density gradient centrifugation was used to isolate PBMCs from approximately 10 ml of fresh peripheral blood. Total RNA was extracted with Trizol reagent, and quality was checked on an Agilent 2100 Bioanalyzer. This clonotype has at least ten counts. Its antigen specificity is not known. The sample holds no much larger clone one base away, and base qualities are not on file. TCR beta CDR3 regions were amplified from RNA transcripts. For the first round of RT-PCR on the TCR CDR3, the HTBI primer set was used together with the Qiagen OneStep RT-PCR kit. A second multiplex PCR round built the libraries, followed by size selection and purification. Paired-end sequencing of the libraries was performed with 100 bp reads on an Illumina HiSeq2000. The study's processing was this. SOAPnuke was used to process the raw data, removing reads that contained adapters or uncalled bases, had a mean Phred below 15, or lacked an exact match to the constant primer or identifier. COPE v1.2.5 was used to merge high-quality paired reads, and clonotypes were defined as unique nucleotide sequences. Clonotypes were aligned to IMGT TRBV, TRBD and TRBJ reference segments using MiTCR v1.1. Only V-J combinations with frequency above 0.0001, covering about 99% of repertoires, were analysed. The TCS score was defined as F50 (clonal expansion) divided by E x V (chaos), with BLOSUM62-based TCRdist calculated between CDR3 peptides within each V-J. Welch's t-statistics and random forest reduced roughly 530 V-J features to 13, which were used in a naive Bayes classifier (R e1071). TCRdb applied fastp at Q25 and MiXCR to the public reads, then kept only in-frame beta chains. Merged by CDR3 protein, the rows form single entries marked with the most common genes and DNA. For this entry, the V and J calls and clone size follow TCRdb and not the study's own pipeline. The sample table holds hundreds of thousands of distinct CDR3 sequences, of which more than 12% were seen once. Of the sample, under 15% falls within the top ten clones.

Looking up the germline V gene yields CDR1 MNHNS and CDR2 SASEGT. The CDR3 runs 15 residues from the cysteine to the phenylalanine. Kept here is only the CDR3 DNA, which spans 45 bases and is read in frame from base 1. The junction carries 11 bases between V and J, which are trimmed by 1 base and 1 base respectively. Sequenced: blood. The chain is made from TRBV6-1 and TRBJ2-7, with the D segment identity uncertain. This sequence was found in a woman in her forties or fifties with Graves' ophthalmopathy. The CDR3 protein sequence reads: CASSEGRYSSYEQYF. The DNA sequence is given as TGTGCCAGCAGTGAAGGTCGGTATAGTTCCTACGAGCAGTACTTC.